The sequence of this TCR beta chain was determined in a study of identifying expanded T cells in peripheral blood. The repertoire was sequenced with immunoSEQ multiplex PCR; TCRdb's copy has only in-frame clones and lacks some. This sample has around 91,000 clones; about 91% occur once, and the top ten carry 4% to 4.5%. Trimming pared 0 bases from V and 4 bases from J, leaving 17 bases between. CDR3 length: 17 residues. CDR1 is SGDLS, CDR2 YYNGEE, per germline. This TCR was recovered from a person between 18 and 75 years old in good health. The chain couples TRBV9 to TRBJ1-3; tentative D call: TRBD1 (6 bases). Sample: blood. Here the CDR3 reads CASSVGDTPVGGNTIYF. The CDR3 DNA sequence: TGTGCCAGCAGCGTAGGGGACACCCCGGTCGGAGGAAACACCATATATTTT.